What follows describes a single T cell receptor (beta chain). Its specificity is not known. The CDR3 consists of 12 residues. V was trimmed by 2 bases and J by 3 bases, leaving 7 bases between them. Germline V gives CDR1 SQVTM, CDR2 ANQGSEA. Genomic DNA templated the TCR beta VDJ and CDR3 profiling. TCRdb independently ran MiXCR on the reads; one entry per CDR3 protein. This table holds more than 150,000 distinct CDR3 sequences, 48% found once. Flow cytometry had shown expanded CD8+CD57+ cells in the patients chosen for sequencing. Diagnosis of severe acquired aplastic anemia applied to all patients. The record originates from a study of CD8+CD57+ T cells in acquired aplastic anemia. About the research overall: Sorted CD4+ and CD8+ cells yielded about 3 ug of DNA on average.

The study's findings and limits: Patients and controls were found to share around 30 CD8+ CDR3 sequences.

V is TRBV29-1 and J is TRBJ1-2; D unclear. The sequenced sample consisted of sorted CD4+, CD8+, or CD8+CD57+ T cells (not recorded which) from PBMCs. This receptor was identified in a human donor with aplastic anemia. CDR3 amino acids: CSVESVDYGYTF. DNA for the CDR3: TGCAGCGTTGAATCCGTGGACTATGGCTACACCTTC.